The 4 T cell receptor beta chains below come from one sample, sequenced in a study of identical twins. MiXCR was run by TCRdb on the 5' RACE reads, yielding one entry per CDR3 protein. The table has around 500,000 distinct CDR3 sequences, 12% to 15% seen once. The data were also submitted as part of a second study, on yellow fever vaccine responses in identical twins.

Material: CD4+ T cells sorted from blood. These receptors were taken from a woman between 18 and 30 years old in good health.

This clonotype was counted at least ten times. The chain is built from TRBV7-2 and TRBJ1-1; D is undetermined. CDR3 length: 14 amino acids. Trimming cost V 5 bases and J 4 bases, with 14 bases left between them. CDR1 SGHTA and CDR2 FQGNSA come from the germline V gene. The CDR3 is CASSVTLVGTEAFF. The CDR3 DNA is TGTGCCAGCAGCGTAACTCTGGTGGGCACTGAAGCTTTCTTT.

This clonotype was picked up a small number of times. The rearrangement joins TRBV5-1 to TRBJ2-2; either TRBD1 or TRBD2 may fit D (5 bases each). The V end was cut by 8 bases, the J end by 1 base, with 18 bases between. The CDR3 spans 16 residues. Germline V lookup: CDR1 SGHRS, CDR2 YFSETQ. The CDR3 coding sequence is TGCGCCAGTATGAGGGACGAGCCAGGGAACACCGGGGAGCTGTTTTTT. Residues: CASMRDEPGNTGELFF.

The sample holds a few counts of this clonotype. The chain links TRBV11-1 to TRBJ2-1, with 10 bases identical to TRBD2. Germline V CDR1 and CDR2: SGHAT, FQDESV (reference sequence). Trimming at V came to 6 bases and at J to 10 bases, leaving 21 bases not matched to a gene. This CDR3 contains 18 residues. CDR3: CASSPTPVLAGSGGEQFF. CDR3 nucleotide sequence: TGTGCCAGCAGTCCAACCCCCGTACTAGCGGGATCCGGGGGAGAGCAGTTCTTC.

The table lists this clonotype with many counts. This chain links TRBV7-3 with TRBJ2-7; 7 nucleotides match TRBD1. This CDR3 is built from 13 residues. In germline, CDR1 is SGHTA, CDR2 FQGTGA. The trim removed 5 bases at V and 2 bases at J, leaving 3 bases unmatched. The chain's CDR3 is CASSPTGAYEQYF. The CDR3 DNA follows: TGTGCCAGCAGCCCTACAGGGGCCTACGAGCAGTACTTC. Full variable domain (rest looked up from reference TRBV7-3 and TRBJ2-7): GAGVSQTPSNKVTEKGKYVELRCDPISGHTALYWYRQSLGQGPEFLIYFQGTGAADDSGLPNDRFFAVRPEGSVSTLKIQRTERGDSAVYLCASSPTGAYEQYFGPGTRLTVT.